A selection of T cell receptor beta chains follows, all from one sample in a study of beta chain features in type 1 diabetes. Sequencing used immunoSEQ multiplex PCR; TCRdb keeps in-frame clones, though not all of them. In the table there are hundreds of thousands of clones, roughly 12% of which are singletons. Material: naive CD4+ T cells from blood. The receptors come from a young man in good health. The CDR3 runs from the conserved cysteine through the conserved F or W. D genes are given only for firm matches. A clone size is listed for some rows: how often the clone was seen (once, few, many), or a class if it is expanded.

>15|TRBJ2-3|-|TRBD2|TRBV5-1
TGCGCCAGCAGCTTTTCTAGCGGGAGCACAGATACGCAGTATTTT
CASSFSSGSTDTQYF
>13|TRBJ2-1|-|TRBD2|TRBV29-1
TGCAGCGTTGACGGGAGGGCTCAGGATGAGCAGTTCTTC
CSVDGRAQDEQFF
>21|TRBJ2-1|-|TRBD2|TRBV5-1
TGCGCCAGCACCCCAGCGGGGGGTTCCGACCCGAGGCCGAGCTCCTACAATGAGCAGTTCTTC
CASTPAGGSDPRPSSYNEQFF
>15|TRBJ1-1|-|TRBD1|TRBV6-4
TGTGCCAGAAGAGGTACAGGGGCGGTGAACACTGAAGCTTTCTTT
CARRGTGAVNTEAFF
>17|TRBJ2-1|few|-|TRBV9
TGTGCCAGCAGCGTAGCACTTGGTAGCGGAGAGTACAATGAGCAGTTCTTC
CASSVALGSGEYNEQFF
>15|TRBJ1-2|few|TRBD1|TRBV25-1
TGTGCCAGCAGTGCGGACAGGGATGGGTGGAGAGGCTACACCTTC
CASSADRDGWRGYTF
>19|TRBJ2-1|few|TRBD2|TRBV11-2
TGTGCCAGCAGTTATATCGGCCCTAGCGGGAGGGCCTCCCGCAATGAGCAGTTCTTC
CASSYIGPSGRASRNEQFF
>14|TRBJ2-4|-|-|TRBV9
TGTGCCAGCAGCGCGGGACTTTTAAGCAACATTCAGTACTTC
CASSAGLLSNIQYF
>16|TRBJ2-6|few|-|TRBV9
TGTGCCAGCAGCGTAGTGACAGTCTCTGGGGCCAACGTCCTGACTTTC
CASSVVTVSGANVLTF
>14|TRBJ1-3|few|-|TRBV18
TGTGCCAGCTCACCCGGTCGTTCTGGAAACACCATATATTTT
CASSPGRSGNTIYF
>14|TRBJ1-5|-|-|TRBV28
TGTGCCAGCAGTTTTACCAGGGAGGGTCAGCCCCAGCATTTT
CASSFTREGQPQHF
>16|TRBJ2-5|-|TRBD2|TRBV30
TGTGCCTGGAGTGTAGGGGCGGGAGCATCGGGGGAGACCCAGTACTTC
CAWSVGAGASGETQYF
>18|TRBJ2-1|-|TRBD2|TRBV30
TGTGCCTGGAGTGTGGGACTAGCGGGAGTTATGGTCCGCAATGAGCAGTTCTTC
CAWSVGLAGVMVRNEQFF
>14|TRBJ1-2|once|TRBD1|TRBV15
TGTGCCACCAGCAGGTCCCCAGGGGGCGGTGGCTACACCTTC
CATSRSPGGGGYTF
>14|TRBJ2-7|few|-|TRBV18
TGTGCCAGCTCACCAGGGACACTGACCTACGAGCAGTACTTC
CASSPGTLTYEQYF
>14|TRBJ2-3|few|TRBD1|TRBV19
TGTGCCACTGAAACAGGGGTTAGCACAGATACGCAGTATTTT
CATETGVSTDTQYF
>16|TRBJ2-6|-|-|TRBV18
TGTGCCAGCTCACCAAGTTTCAGCTCTGGGGCCAACGTCCTGACTTTC
CASSPSFSSGANVLTF
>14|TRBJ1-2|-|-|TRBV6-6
TGTGCCAGCAGCTCCGCGGACGGGGACTATGGCTACACCTTC
CASSSADGDYGYTF
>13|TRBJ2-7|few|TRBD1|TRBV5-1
TGCGCCAGCAGCTGGGACAGGGCTTACGAGCAGTACTTC
CASSWDRAYEQYF
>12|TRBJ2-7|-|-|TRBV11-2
TGTGCCAGCAGCTCCCAGGGCTACGAGCAGTACTTC
CASSSQGYEQYF
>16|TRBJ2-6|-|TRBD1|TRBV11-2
TGTGCCAGCAGCTTAGCTCGTTCGGACAGGGGAATCTTCCTGACTTTC
CASSLARSDRGIFLTF
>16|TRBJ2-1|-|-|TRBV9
TGTGCCAGCAGCGTAGCTCTTCGCAGCTCCTACAATGAGCAGTTCTTC
CASSVALRSSYNEQFF
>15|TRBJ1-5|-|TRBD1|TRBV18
TGTGCCAGCTCACCAGACAGGGTCGGCAATCAGCCCCAGCATTTT
CASSPDRVGNQPQHF
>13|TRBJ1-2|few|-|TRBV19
TGTGCCAGTGGCATGGGGCGCCGAGGTGGCTACACCTTC
CASGMGRRGGYTF
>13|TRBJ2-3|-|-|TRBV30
TGTGCCTGGGCCCAGGGGAACACAGATACGCAGTATTTT
CAWAQGNTDTQYF
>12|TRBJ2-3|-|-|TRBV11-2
TGTGCCAGCAGGAGGGTCCCAGATACGCAGTATTTT
CASRRVPDTQYF
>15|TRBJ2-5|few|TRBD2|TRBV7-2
TGTGCCAGCAGCTTAGTACGGGGGGGCCAAGAGACCCAGTACTTC
CASSLVRGGQETQYF
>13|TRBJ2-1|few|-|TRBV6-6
TGTGCCTCCTCCTTGGGCAGGGCCAATGAGCAGTTCTTC
CASSLGRANEQFF
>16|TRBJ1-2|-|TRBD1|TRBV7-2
TGTGCCAGCAGCTTAGTGTTAGGGACAGGGCGGAGGGGCTACACCTTC
CASSLVLGTGRRGYTF
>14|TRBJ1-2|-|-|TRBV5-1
TGCGCCAGCAGCGAGGGACATCGAGGCTATGGCTACACCTTC
CASSEGHRGYGYTF
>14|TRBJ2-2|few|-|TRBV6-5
TGTGCCAGCAGCCGGACTGGACCCACCGGGGAGCTGTTTTTT
CASSRTGPTGELFF
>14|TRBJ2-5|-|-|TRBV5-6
TGTGCCAGCAGCTTGTCGGCTCCGGGGGAGACCCAGTACTTC
CASSLSAPGETQYF
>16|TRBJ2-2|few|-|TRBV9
TGTGCCAGCAGCGTAGTTCGGGAATCGGGCACCGGGGAGCTGTTTTTT
CASSVVRESGTGELFF
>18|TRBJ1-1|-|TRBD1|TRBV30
TGTGCCTGGAGGGGGGAAAAGGGACAGGGACGCGCTTTTACTGAAGCTTTCTTT
CAWRGEKGQGRAFTEAFF
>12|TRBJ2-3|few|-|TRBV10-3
TGTGCCATCAGTCAGGGAACAGATACGCAGTATTTT
CAISQGTDTQYF
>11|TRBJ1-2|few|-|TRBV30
TGTGCCCGGGAGGGCAACGGCGGCTACACCTTC
CAREGNGGYTF
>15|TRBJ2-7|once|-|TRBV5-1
TGCGCCAGCAGCTCTGGACATTCTAGGACCTACGAGCAGTACTTC
CASSSGHSRTYEQYF
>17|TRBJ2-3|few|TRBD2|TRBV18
TGTGCCAGCTCACCGTTGGCGGGGGGGCCCAGCACAGATACGCAGTATTTT
CASSPLAGGPSTDTQYF
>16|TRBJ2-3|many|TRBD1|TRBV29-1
TGCAGCGTAGATACTCGACAGGGCCCCCTCACAGATACGCAGTATTTT
CSVDTRQGPLTDTQYF
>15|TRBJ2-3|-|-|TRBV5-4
TGTGCCAGCAGCCGAACCTCCAGCGGCACAGATACGCAGTATTTT
CASSRTSSGTDTQYF
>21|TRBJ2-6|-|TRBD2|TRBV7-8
TGTGCCAGCAGCTTATTTGCCACCCCTAGCGGGAGTTTCTCTGGGGCCAACGTCCTGACTTTC
CASSLFATPSGSFSGANVLTF
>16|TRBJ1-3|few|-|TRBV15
TGTGCCACCAGGCGACACCGGACTGACTCTGGAAACACCATATATTTT
CATRRHRTDSGNTIYF
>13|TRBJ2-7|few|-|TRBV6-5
TGTGCCAGCAGTTCTCCCAGTTCCCACGAGCAGTACTTC
CASSSPSSHEQYF
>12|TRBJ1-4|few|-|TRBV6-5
TGTGCCAGCAGACAGGGTAACGAAAAACTGTTTTTT
CASRQGNEKLFF
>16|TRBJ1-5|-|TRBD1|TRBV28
TGTGCCAGCAGTTTAAGTTTTGGGACAGGATATCAGCCCCAGCATTTT
CASSLSFGTGYQPQHF
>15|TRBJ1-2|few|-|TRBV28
TGTGCCAGCAGTTTAATTAACCTCAGGGTCCGGGGCTACACCTTC
CASSLINLRVRGYTF
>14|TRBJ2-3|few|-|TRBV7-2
TGTGCCAGCAGCCCCGGAGGGGCGGCAGATACGCAGTATTTT
CASSPGGAADTQYF
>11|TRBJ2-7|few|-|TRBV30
TGTGCCTGGAGTCCAGGGGTAAAGCAGTACTTC
CAWSPGVKQYF
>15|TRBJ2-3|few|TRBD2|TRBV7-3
TGTGCCAGCAGCCCCCTAGCGGGAGACTCAGATACGCAGTATTTT
CASSPLAGDSDTQYF
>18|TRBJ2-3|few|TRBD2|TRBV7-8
TGTGCCAGCAGCTTAGGAGGGTTGAGCGGGAGTGGCGGAGATACGCAGTATTTT
CASSLGGLSGSGGDTQYF
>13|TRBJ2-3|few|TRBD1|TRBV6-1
TGTGCCAGCCGAACGACAGGGGCAGATACGCAGTATTTT
CASRTTGADTQYF
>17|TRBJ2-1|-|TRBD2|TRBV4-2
TGTGCCAGCAGCAACGGACTAGCGGGGGAGGGTTACAATGAGCAGTTCTTC
CASSNGLAGEGYNEQFF
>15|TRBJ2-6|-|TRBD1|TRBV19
TGTGCCAGTAGTAGACAGGGTGACGGGGCCAACGTCCTGACTTTC
CASSRQGDGANVLTF
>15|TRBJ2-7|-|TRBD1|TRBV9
TGTGCCAGCAGCGTAGGAGGGACAGGGACCTACGAGCAGTACTTC
CASSVGGTGTYEQYF
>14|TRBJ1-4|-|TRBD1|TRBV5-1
TGCGCCAGCAGCTCGACAGGGGGCCCAGGGGAACTGTTTTTT
CASSSTGGPGELFF
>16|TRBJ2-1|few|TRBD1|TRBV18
TGTGCCAGCTCACCTGGACAGGTCGGCTCCTACAATGAGCAGTTCTTC
CASSPGQVGSYNEQFF
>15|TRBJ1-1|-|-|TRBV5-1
TGCGCCAGCAGCTTGGACTCAGGAGGGAACACTGAAGCTTTCTTT
CASSLDSGGNTEAFF
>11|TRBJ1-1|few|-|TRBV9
TGTGCCAGCAGCACAGGCCCTGAAGCTTTCTTT
CASSTGPEAFF